Presented here are 8 T cell receptor beta chains from one specimen sequenced in a study of cytomegalovirus exposure and HLA in healthy donors. The PCR had 60 Vbeta and 13 Jbeta primers. Only in-frame clones appear in the TCRdb table, and some are missing; sequencing was by immunoSEQ multiplex PCR. This table holds some 150,000 clones, around three quarters found once. The sample was PBMCs. Receptors were obtained from a man between 40 and 49 years old in good health and CMV-seronegative.

The rearrangement joins TRBV19 to TRBJ2-5; D remains ambiguous. This CDR3 region has 14 residues. Per the germline V gene, CDR1 is LNHDA and CDR2 is SQIVND (reference sequence). V lost 7 bases and J lost 0, with 12 bases in between. The CDR3 DNA reads as TGTGCCAGTACCCCCGCGTTGTACCAAGAGACCCAGTACTTC. Translating gives CASTPALYQETQYF.

This chain connects TRBV5-1 to TRBJ2-7, with TRBD2 matching 7 bases. The CDR3 runs to 15 residues. V gave up 4 bases and J gave up 0 bases; unmatched junction bases: 7. Germline-derived CDR1 and CDR2 are SGHRS and YFSETQ. The CDR3 DNA sequence: TGCGCCAGCAGCCGGGGAAGCGGGAACTCCTACGAGCAGTACTTC. Translated: CASSRGSGNSYEQYF.

The chain couples TRBV2 to TRBJ1-2; 7 nucleotides line up with TRBD1. The CDR3 is made up of 15 amino acids. Germline CDR1 SNHLY, CDR2 FYNNEI. The V and J ends lost 2 bases and 8 bases, in that order; junction bases with no gene match: 11. The CDR3 nucleotides read TGTGCCAGCAGTGAACTCCCAGGGACAGCGGAGGGCTACACCTTC. This translates into CASSELPGTAEGYTF.

The chain employs TRBV6-1 and TRBJ2-7; 8 nucleotides agree with TRBD2. The junction had 9 bases not matched to a gene; V was cut back by 3 bases and J by 2 bases. The length of the CDR3 is 16 residues. From germline, CDR1 is MNHNS and CDR2 SASEGT. Here the CDR3 reads CASSDNLAGPPYEQYF. The CDR3 region has the DNA TGTGCCAGCAGTGATAATCTAGCGGGCCCCCCCTACGAGCAGTACTTC.

The rearrangement links TRBV5-1 to TRBJ2-7; 9 bases match TRBD2. Germline V gives CDR1 SGHRS, CDR2 YFSETQ. Trimming cost V 5 bases and J 4 bases; bases outside gene matches: 7. The CDR3 is 14 amino acids. CDR3 nucleotide sequence: TGCGCCAGCAGATGGACTAGCGATAATTACGAGCAGTACTTC. Amino acids: CASRWTSDNYEQYF. The full variable domain, its missing parts supplied by reference TRBV5-1 and TRBJ2-7, is KAGVTQTPRYLIKTRGQQVTLSCSPISGHRSVSWYQQTPGQGLQFLFEYFSETQRNKGNFPGRFSGRQFSNSRSEMNVSTLELGDSALYLCASRWTSDNYEQYFGPGTRLTVT.

The genes are TRBV4-1 and TRBJ2-6, with D unclear. The CDR3 contains 17 residues. V was pared by 6 bases and J by 0 bases, with 15 bases between. Germline values: CDR1 MGHRA, CDR2 YSYEKL. CDR3 region: CASSTHRSSSGANVLTF. Written as DNA, the CDR3 is TGCGCCAGCAGTACCCACCGTAGTAGCTCTGGGGCCAACGTCCTGACTTTC.

This clone has a single count. This sequence joins TRBV28 and TRBJ1-1; D is undetermined. The germline V and J ends were trimmed by 6 bases and 1 base, with 12 bases remaining between them. CDR1 and CDR2 from the germline V gene are MDHEN and SYDVKM. This CDR3 region has 14 residues. CDR3 bases: TGTGCCAGCAGCCTTTACACCGAGAACACTGAAGCTTTCTTT. Translating gives CASSLYTENTEAFF.

CDR3 region: CASSSTPGGTQYF. CDR3 sequence (DNA): TGTGCCAGCAGTTCTACACCGGGGGGGACCCAGTACTTC. The gene calls are TRBV6-4 and TRBJ2-5, with 7 bases aligning to TRBD2. The CDR3 is made up of 13 amino acids. Germline CDR1 and CDR2: MRHNA and SNTAGT. J lost 7 bases, V lost 5 bases, and 7 bases had no gene match.